The next 17 T cell receptor beta chains were all read from a single sample in a study of T cells in Graves' hyperthyroidism and ophthalmopathy. Researchers took RNA transcripts and amplified the TCR beta CDR3 regions from them. A set of HTBI primers served as the primers for a first-round RT-PCR of the TCR CDR3. TCRdb re-analysed the multiplex PCR reads in MiXCR, keeping a single row per CDR3 protein. The data show approximately 640,000 distinct CDR3 sequences, about 45% seen once. The sequenced material came from peripheral blood or thyroid tissue (not recorded which). The receptors come from an adult man with Graves' disease, either hyperthyroidism or ophthalmopathy (not recorded which).

The CDR3 loop reads CASSQTVTGNYGYTF. The CDR3 DNA follows: TGTGCCAGCAGCCAGACCGTCACAGGGAACTATGGCTACACCTTC. The rearrangement uses TRBV11-2 and TRBJ1-2; D may be TRBD1 (6 bases). The ends were cut back, 5 bases at V and 2 bases at J, with 15 bases in the middle. This CDR3 comprises 15 residues. The germline V gene encodes CDR1 SGHAT and CDR2 FQNNGV.

This chain joins TRBV19 and TRBJ1-1, with 8 bases identical to TRBD1. CDR1 is LNHDA and CDR2 is SQIVND in the germline V gene (reference sequence). The CDR3 runs to 14 residues. Trimming took 3 bases from V and 3 from J; bases not matched to a gene: 3. The DNA for the CDR3 is TGTGCCAGTAGTATTTACAGGGGGGACACTGAAGCTTTCTTT. Protein product: CASSIYRGDTEAFF.

This clonotype has at least ten counts. The genes are TRBV9 and TRBJ1-1, with TRBD1 matching over 8 bases. From germline, CDR1 is SGDLS and CDR2 YYNGEE. This CDR3 has 14 residues. V trimming: 3 bases; J trimming: 2 bases; junction bases outside the gene matches: 3. The CDR3 spells CASSAGQVNTEAFF. CDR3 DNA: TGTGCCAGCAGCGCGGGACAGGTCAACACTGAAGCTTTCTTT.

This clonotype was found once. V gene TRBV25-1 combines with J gene TRBJ1-3; D gene uncertain. Per the germline V gene, CDR1 is MGHDK and CDR2 is SYGVNS. CDR3 length equals 15 residues. Trimming took 8 bases from V and 0 from J, leaving 14 bases between them. The CDR3 DNA reads TGTGCCAGCTCACCACCGACCGCCTCTGGAAACACCATATATTTT. Amino acids: CASSPPTASGNTIYF.

In its sample, this clonotype was seen once. The junction and the germline gene differ at one end; a read error may be behind it. The chain joins TRBV6-4 to TRBJ2-7; D is tentatively TRBD1 or TRBD2 (5 bases each). Germline V gene lookup returns CDR1 MRHNA and CDR2 SNTAGT. The CDR3 length is 11 residues. CDR3 nucleotide sequence: TGTGCCATCAGTGAGGGGCGCGATCAGTACTTC. It encodes CAISEGRDQYF.

This clonotype was found many times. This chain uses TRBV7-2 with TRBJ2-5; D remains ambiguous. The ends were cut back, 4 bases at V and 4 bases at J, with 4 bases in the middle. CDR3 length: 11 residues. Germline CDR1 is SGHTA and CDR2 is FQGNSA. The CDR3 nucleotides read TGTGCCAGCAGCTCAGCAGAGACCCAGTACTTC. This encodes CASSSAETQYF.

A word on this clonotype: This sequence may be a read error, since a much larger clone differs from it by one base. This chain joins TRBV5-1 and TRBJ1-5; weak D call: TRBD1 (5 bases). This CDR3 comprises 15 residues. Germline V gene lookup returns CDR1 SGHRS and CDR2 YFSETQ. The V end was cut by 4 bases, the J end by 9 bases, with 20 bases between. CDR3 nucleotide sequence: TGCGCCAGCAGCACGGACGGGACGGGTCTTTCGCCCCAGCATTTT. Translating gives CASSTDGTGLSPQHF.

This clonotype was recorded at least ten times. The chain combines TRBV10-3 with TRBJ2-7; the D is unclear. Germline values: CDR1 ENHRY, CDR2 SYGVKD. The CDR3 runs 12 residues. V dropped 5 bases and J dropped 3 bases, with 8 bases sitting between them. As DNA, the CDR3 is TGTGCCATCAGTCGGCAAAACTACGAGCAGTACTTC. Translating gives CAISRQNYEQYF.

This clonotype appeared a few times. V usage is TRBV7-8 and J usage is TRBJ1-6; TRBD1 might be the D (6 bases). CDR1 and CDR2 from the germline V gene are SGHVS and FQNEAQ. V was pared by 5 bases and J by 8 bases, with 16 bases between. The CDR3 contains 15 residues. In DNA, the CDR3 is TGTGCCAGCAGCATCCAGGGGAGCGGGCATTCACCCCTCCACTTT. Translating gives CASSIQGSGHSPLHF.

This clonotype was seen ten or more times. The chain couples TRBV20-1 to TRBJ2-5, with TRBD2 identical over 10 bases. J gave up 5 bases and V 6 bases, and 12 bases lay outside the gene matches. CDR1 and CDR2 from the germline V gene are DFQATT and SNEGSKA (reference sequence). The CDR3 contains 15 residues. CDR3 in DNA: TGCAGTGCCGCATTGCCGGGACTAGCGAGTGAGACCCAGTACTTC. Protein: CSAALPGLASETQYF.

As concerns this clonotype: One junction end disagrees with the germline gene, perhaps due to a read error. The J gene is TRBJ1-5, the V gene TRBV10-3, with unresolved D. Per the germline V gene, CDR1 is ENHRY and CDR2 is SYGVKD. This CDR3 comprises 12 residues. The CDR3 sequence: CASSDQYQPQHF. CDR3 DNA sequence: TGTGCCAGCAGTGACCAGTATCAGCCCCAGCATTTT.

The genes are TRBV25-1 and TRBJ1-4, with 9 bases lining up with TRBD1. CDR1 MGHDK and CDR2 SYGVNS come from the germline V gene. The ends lost 6 bases at V and 4 bases at J; junction bases unmatched: 12. The length of the CDR3 is 17 residues. The CDR3 region is CASSDPGQGRLNEKLFF. The CDR3 region has the DNA TGTGCCAGCAGCGATCCGGGACAGGGACGGCTTAATGAAAAACTGTTTTTT.

The chain couples TRBV20-1 to TRBJ2-5; TRBD2 aligns across 15 bases. This CDR3 is 16 amino acids long. J lost 3 bases, V lost 6 bases, and 8 bases had no gene match. Germline-derived CDR1 and CDR2 are DFQATT and SNEGSKA (reference sequence). The CDR3 nucleotides are TGCAGTGCCATATGGACTAGCGGGGGGGAAAAAGAGACCCAGTACTTC. It is translated as CSAIWTSGGEKETQYF.

This sequence joins TRBV6-6 and TRBJ1-1; D is uncertain. The germline gives CDR1 MNHNY, CDR2 SVGAGI (reference sequence). The CDR3 covers 16 residues. Trimming removed 2 bases from V and 5 bases from J, with 18 bases in between. The CDR3 DNA follows: TGTGCCAGCAGTTACGCGGCAAAGGGAGCGGGGACTGAAGCTTTCTTT. Protein product: CASSYAAKGAGTEAFF.

This clonotype has a handful of counts. This chain links TRBV7-2 with TRBJ1-3; 7 nucleotides agree with TRBD1. The CDR3 is 16 amino acids. Germline CDR1 is SGHTA and CDR2 is FQGNSA. Trimming removed 1 base from V and 4 bases from J; junction bases left unmatched: 7. CDR3 protein: CASSLGQTGTGNTIYF. As DNA, the CDR3 is TGTGCCAGCAGCTTAGGGCAGACAGGGACAGGAAACACCATATATTTT.

The CDR3 region has the DNA TGTGCCAGCGCCTCGAACGAGCGGAGGGAAAAACTGTTTTTT. Residues: CASASNERREKLFF. The chain recombines TRBV2 with TRBJ1-4; D not resolved. The CDR3 has 14 residues. V lost 8 bases to trimming and J lost 8 bases, with 18 bases between them. Germline V gene data show CDR1 as SNHLY and CDR2 as FYNNEI.

This clonotype occurred a few times. The V and J genes are TRBV11-2 and TRBJ2-2, with TRBD2 matching over 14 bases. The germline CDR1 and CDR2 sequences are SGHAT and FQNNGV. Germline trimming cut 5 bases from V and 4 bases from J; bases unmatched to any gene: 9. CDR3 length equals 18 residues. CDR3 in DNA: TGTGCCAGCAGCCCGTCGACTAGCGGGGGGGCAGGCACCGGGGAGCTGTTTTTT. Translating gives CASSPSTSGGAGTGELFF.